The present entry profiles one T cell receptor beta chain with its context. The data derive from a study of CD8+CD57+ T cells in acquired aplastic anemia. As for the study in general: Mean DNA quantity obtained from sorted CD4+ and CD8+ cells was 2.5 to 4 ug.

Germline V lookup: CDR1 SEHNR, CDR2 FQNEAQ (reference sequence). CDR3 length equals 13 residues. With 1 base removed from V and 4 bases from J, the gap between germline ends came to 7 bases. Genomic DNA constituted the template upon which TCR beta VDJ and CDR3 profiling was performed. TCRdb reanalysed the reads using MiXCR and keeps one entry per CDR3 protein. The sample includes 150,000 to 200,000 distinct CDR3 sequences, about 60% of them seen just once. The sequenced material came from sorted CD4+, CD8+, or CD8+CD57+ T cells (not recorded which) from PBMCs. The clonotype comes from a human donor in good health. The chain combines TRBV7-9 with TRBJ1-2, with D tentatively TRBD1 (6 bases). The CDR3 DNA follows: TGTGCCAGCAGCTTAGAACAGGGCTATGGCTACACCTTC. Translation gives CASSLEQGYGYTF.